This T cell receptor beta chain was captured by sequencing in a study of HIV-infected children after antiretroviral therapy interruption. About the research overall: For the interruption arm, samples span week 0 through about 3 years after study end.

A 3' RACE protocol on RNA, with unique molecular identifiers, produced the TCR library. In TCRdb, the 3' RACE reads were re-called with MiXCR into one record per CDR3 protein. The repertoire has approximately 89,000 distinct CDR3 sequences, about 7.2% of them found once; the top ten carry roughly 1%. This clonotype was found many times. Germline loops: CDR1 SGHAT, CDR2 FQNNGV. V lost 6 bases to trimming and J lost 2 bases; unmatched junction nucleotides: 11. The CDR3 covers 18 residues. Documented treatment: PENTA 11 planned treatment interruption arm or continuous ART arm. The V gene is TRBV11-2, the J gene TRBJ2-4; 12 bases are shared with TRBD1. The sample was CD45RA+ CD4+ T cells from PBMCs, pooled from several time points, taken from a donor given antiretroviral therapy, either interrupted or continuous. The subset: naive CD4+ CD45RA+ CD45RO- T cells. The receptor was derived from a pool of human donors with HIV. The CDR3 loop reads CASRPGTGGSLSKNIQYF. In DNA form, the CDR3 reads TGTGCCAGCAGACCCGGGACAGGGGGCAGTTTGTCCAAAAACATTCAGTACTTC.